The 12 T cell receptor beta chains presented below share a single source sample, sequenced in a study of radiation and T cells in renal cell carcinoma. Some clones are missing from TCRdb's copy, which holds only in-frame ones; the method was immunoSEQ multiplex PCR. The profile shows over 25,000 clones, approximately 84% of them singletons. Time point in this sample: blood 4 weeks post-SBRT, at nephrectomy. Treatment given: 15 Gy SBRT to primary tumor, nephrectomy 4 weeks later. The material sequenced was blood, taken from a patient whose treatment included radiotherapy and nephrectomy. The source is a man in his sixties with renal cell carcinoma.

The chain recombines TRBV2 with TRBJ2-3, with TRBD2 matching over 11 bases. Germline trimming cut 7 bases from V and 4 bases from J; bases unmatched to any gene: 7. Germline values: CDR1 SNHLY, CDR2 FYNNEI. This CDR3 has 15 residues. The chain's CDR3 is CASTLLAGVSDTQYF. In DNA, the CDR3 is TGTGCCAGCACTTTACTAGCGGGAGTGTCAGATACGCAGTATTTT.

Here the CDR3 reads CASLRGQETQYF. The CDR3 DNA is TGTGCCAGCCTACGGGGACAAGAGACCCAGTACTTC. The chain combines TRBV5-5 with TRBJ2-5, with D perhaps matching TRBD2 (5 bases). Germline CDR1 and CDR2: SGHKS and YYEKEE (reference sequence). This CDR3 is built from 12 residues. V was trimmed by 7 bases and J by 2 bases, leaving 9 bases between them.

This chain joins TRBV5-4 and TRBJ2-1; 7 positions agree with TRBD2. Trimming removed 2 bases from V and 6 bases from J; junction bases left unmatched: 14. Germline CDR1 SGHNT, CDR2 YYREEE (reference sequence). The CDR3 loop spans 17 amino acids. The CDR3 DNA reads TGTGCCAGCAGCTTCAAGTATTCTGTGCGCGGGGGCAATGAGCAGTTCTTC. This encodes CASSFKYSVRGGNEQFF.

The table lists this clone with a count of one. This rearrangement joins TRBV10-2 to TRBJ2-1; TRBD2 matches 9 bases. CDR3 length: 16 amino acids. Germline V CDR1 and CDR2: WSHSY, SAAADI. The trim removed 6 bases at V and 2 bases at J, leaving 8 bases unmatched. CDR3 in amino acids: CASRPLAGAPYNEQFF. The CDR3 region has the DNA TGCGCCAGCAGGCCACTAGCGGGCGCCCCCTACAATGAGCAGTTCTTC.

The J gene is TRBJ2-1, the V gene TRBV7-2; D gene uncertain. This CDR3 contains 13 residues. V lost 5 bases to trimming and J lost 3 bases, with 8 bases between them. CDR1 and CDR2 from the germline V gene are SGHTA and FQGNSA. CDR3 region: CASSHGGYNEQFF. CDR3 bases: TGTGCCAGCAGCCACGGCGGCTACAATGAGCAGTTCTTC. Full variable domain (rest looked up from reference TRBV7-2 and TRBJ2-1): GAGVSQSPSNKVTEKGKDVELRCDPISGHTALYWYRQSLGQGLEFLIYFQGNSAPDKSGLPSDRFSAERTGGSVSTLTIQRTQQEDSAVYLCASSHGGYNEQFFGPGTRLTVL.

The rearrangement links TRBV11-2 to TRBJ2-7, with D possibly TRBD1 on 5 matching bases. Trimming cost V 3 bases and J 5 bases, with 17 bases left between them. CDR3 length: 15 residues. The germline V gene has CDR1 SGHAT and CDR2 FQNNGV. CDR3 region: CASSLLGQGRDEQYF. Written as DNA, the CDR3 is TGTGCCAGCAGCTTGCTTGGGCAGGGTAGGGACGAGCAGTACTTC.

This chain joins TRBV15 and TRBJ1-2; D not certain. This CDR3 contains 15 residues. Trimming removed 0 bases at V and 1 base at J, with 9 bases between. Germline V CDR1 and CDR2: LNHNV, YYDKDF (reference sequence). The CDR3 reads CATSRDLGYNYGYTF. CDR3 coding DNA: TGTGCCACCAGCAGAGATCTAGGCTATAACTATGGCTACACCTTC.

The CDR3 DNA reads TGTGCCAGCAGCTTTGCCGGGACAGGGGGTCCTGGAGCTTTCTTT. It specifies CASSFAGTGGPGAFF. V usage is TRBV11-2 and J usage is TRBJ1-1, with 11 positions matching TRBD1. The V gene's germline CDR1 is SGHAT and CDR2 FQNNGV. This CDR3 has 15 amino acids. V was clipped by 3 bases and J by 10 bases; unmatched bases: 10.

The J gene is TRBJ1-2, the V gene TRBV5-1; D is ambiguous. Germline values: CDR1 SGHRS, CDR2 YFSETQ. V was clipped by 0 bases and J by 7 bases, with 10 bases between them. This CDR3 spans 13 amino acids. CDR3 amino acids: CASSLEGMRGYTF. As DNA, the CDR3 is TGCGCCAGCAGCTTGGAAGGAATGCGTGGCTACACCTTC. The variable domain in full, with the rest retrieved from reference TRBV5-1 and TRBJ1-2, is KAGVTQTPRYLIKTRGQQVTLSCSPISGHRSVSWYQQTPGQGLQFLFEYFSETQRNKGNFPGRFSGRQFSNSRSEMNVSTLELGDSALYLCASSLEGMRGYTFGSGTRLTVV.

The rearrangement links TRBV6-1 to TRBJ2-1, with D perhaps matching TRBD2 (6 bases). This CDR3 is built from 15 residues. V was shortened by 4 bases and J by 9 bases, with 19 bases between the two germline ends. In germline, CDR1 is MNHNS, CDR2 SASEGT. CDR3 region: CASSVDRRGSGEQFF. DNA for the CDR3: TGTGCCAGCAGTGTAGATCGGAGGGGCTCTGGTGAGCAGTTCTTC.

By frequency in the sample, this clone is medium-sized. CDR3 residues: CASSSGLYTGELFF. The CDR3 DNA sequence: TGCGCCAGCAGCTCGGGACTTTACACCGGGGAGCTGTTTTTT. The chain is built from TRBV5-1 and TRBJ2-2, with D possibly being TRBD2 (6 bases). V lost 3 bases and J lost 3, with 9 bases in between. Per germline, CDR1 SGHRS and CDR2 YFSETQ. The length of the CDR3 is 14 residues.

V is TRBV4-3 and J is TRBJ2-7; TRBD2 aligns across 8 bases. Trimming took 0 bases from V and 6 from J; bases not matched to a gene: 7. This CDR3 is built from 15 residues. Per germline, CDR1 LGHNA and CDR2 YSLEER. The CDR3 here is CASSQDVAGTSEQYF. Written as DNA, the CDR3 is TGCGCCAGCAGCCAAGATGTAGCGGGAACGTCCGAGCAGTACTTC.